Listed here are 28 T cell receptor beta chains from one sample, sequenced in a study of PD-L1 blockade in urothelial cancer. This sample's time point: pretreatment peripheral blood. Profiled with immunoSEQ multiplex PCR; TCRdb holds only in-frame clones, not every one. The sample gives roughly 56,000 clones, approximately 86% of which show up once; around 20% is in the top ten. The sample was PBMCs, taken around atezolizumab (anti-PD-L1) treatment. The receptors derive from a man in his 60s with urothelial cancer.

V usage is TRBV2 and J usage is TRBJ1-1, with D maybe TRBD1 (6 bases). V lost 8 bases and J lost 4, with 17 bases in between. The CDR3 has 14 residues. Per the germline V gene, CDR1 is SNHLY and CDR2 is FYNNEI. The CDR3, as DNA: TGTGCCAGCGTATATGCAGGGGCGAGCACTGAAGCTTTCTTT. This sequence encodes CASVYAGASTEAFF. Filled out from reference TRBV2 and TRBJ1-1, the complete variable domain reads EPEVTQTPSHQVTQMGQEVILRCVPISNHLYFYWYRQILGQKVEFLVSFYNNEISEKSEIFDDQFSVERPDGSNFTLKIRSTKLEDSAMYFCASVYAGASTEAFFGQGTRLTVV.

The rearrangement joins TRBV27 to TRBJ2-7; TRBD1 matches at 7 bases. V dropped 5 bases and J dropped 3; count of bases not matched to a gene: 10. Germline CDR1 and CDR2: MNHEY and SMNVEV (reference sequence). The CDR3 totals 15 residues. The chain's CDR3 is CASSPDRVRVYEQYF. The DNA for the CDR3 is TGTGCCAGCAGTCCCGACAGGGTAAGGGTCTACGAGCAGTACTTC.

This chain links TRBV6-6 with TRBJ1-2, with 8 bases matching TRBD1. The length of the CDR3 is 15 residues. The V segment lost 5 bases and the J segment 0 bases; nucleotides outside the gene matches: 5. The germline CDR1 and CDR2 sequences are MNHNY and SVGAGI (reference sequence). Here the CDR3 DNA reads TGTGCCAGCAGTATAACAGGGGGTTCTAACTATGGCTACACCTTC. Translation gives CASSITGGSNYGYTF.

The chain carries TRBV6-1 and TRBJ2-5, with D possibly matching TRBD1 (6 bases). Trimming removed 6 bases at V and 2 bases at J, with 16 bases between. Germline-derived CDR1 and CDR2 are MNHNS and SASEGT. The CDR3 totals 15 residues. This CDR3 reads CASSYRQENQETQYF. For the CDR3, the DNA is TGTGCCAGCAGCTATCGACAGGAGAATCAAGAGACCCAGTACTTC.

The CDR3 DNA reads TGTGCCAGCATTACCCGGGACAGATTCGGCACAGATACGCAGTATTTT. Translated, it gives CASITRDRFGTDTQYF. The chain carries TRBV27 and TRBJ2-3, with 7 bases aligning to TRBD1. The CDR3 extends over 16 amino acids. Germline V gene data show CDR1 as MNHEY and CDR2 as SMNVEV (reference sequence). V trimming: 7 bases; J trimming: 1 base; junction bases outside the gene matches: 11.

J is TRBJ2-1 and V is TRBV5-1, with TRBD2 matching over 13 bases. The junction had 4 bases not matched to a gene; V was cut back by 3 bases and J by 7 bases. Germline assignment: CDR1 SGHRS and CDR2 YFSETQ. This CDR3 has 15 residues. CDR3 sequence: CASSSGTSGINEQFF. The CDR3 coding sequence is TGCGCCAGCAGCTCCGGGACTAGCGGGATTAATGAGCAGTTCTTC.

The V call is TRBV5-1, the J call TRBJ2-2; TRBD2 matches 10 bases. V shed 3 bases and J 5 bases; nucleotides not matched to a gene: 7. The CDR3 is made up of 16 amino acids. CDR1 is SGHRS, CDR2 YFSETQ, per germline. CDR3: CASSSGLAVLTGELFF. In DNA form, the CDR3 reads TGCGCCAGCAGCTCCGGACTAGCGGTACTTACCGGGGAGCTGTTTTTT.

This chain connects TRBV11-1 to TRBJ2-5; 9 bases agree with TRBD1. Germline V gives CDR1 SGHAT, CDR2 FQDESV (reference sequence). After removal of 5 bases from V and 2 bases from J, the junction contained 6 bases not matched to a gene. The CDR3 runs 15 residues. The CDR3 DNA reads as TGTGCCAGCAGCAAGGACAGGGGACGGCAAGAGACCCAGTACTTC. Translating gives CASSKDRGRQETQYF.

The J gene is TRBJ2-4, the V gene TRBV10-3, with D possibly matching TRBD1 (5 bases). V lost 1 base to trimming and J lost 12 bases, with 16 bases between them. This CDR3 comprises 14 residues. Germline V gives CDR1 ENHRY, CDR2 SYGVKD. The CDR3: CAISEWQGGSGQYF. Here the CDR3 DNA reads TGTGCCATCAGTGAGTGGCAGGGTGGATCTGGTCAGTACTTC.

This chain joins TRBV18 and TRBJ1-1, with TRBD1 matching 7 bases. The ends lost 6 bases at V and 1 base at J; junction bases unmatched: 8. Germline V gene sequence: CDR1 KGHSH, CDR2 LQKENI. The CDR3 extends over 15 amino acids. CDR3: CASSQGDRKNTEAFF. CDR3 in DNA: TGTGCCAGCTCCCAGGGGGACAGAAAGAACACTGAAGCTTTCTTT.

CDR3 nucleotides: TGTGCCAGCTCCAGCTCCCCGAGGCCCGCGGGGGCCTACGAGCAGTACTTC. It yields the protein CASSSSPRPAGAYEQYF. V usage is TRBV18 and J usage is TRBJ2-7, with 7 positions matching TRBD2. The germline CDR1 and CDR2 sequences are KGHSH and LQKENI. The CDR3 sequence is 17 residues long. V shed 6 bases and J 2 bases; nucleotides not matched to a gene: 16. Drawing the rest from reference TRBV18 and TRBJ2-7, the complete variable domain is NAGVMQNPRHLVRRRGQEARLRCSPMKGHSHVYWYRQLPEEGLKFMVYLQKENIIDESGMPKERFSAEFPKEGPSILRIQQVVRGDSAAYFCASSSSPRPAGAYEQYFGPGTRLTVT.

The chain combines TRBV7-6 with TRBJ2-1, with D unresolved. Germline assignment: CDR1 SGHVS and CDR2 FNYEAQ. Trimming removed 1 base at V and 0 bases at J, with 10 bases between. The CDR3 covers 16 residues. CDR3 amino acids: CASSLGLLVSYNEQFF. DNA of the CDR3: TGTGCCAGCAGCTTAGGGCTCCTAGTCTCCTACAATGAGCAGTTCTTC. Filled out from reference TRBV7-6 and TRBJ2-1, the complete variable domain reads GAGVSQSPRYKVTKRGQDVALRCDPISGHVSLYWYRQALGQGPEFLTYFNYEAQQDKSGLPNDRFSAERPEGSISTLTIQRTEQRDSAMYRCASSLGLLVSYNEQFFGPGTRLTVL.

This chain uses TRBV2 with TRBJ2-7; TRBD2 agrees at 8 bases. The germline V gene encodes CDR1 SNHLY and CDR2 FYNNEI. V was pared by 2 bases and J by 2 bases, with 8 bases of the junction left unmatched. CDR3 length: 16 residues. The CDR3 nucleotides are TGTGCCAGCAGTGAATCATTAGGGACTAGGCCCTACGAGCAGTACTTC. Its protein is CASSESLGTRPYEQYF.

The CDR3 bases are TGTGCCAGCAGCCAATCCTTCGGGCTAGCGGACCTAGCCAAAAACATTCAGTACTTC. It specifies CASSQSFGLADLAKNIQYF. The chain combines TRBV14 with TRBJ2-4, with TRBD2 matching 7 bases. The CDR3 is made up of 19 amino acids. Germline V CDR1 and CDR2: SGHDN, FVKESK. With 2 bases clipped from V and 0 bases from J, the junction kept 13 bases outside the gene matches.

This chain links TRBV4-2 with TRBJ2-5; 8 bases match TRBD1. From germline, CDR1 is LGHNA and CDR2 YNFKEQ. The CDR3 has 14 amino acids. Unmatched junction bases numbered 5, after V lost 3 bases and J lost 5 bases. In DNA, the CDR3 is TGTGCCAGCAGCCAGAGGAGGACAGGGGAGACCCAGTACTTC. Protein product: CASSQRRTGETQYF.

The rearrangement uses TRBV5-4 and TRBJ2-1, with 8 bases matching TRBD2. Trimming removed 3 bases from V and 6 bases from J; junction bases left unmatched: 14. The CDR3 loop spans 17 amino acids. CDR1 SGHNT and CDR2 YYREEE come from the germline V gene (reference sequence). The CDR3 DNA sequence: TGTGCCAGCAGCTCCGGACTAGCAGTAAGCGGTTTCAATGAGCAGTTCTTC. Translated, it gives CASSSGLAVSGFNEQFF.

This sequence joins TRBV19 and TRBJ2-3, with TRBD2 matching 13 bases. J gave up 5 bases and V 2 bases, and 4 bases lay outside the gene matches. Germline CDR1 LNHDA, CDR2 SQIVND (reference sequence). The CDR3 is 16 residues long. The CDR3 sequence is CASSITSGRAGDTQYF. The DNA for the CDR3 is TGTGCCAGTAGTATAACTAGCGGGAGGGCCGGAGATACGCAGTATTTT.

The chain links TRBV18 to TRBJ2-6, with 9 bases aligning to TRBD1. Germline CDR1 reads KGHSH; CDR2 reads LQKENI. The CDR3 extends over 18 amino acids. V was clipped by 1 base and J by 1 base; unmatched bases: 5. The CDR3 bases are TGTGCCAGCTCACCACAGGGACAGGGTACATCTGGGGCCAACGTCCTGACTTTC. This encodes CASSPQGQGTSGANVLTF.

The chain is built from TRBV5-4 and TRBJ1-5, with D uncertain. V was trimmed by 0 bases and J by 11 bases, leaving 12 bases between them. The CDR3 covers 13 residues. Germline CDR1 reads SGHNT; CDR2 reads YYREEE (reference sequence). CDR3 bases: TGTGCCAGCAGCTTGGCCGGGATACAAGCCCAGCATTTT. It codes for CASSLAGIQAQHF.

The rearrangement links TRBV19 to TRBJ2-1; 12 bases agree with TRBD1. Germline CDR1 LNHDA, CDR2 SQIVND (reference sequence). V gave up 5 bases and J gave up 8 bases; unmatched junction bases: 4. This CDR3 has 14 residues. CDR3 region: CASSAGQGAYEQFF. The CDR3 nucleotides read TGTGCCAGTAGTGCGGGACAGGGGGCCTATGAGCAGTTCTTC.

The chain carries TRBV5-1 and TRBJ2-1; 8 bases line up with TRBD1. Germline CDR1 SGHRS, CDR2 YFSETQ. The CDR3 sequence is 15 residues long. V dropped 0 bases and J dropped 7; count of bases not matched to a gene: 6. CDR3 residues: CASSLAPGGWNEQFF. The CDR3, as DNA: TGCGCCAGCAGCTTGGCCCCAGGGGGCTGGAATGAGCAGTTCTTC.

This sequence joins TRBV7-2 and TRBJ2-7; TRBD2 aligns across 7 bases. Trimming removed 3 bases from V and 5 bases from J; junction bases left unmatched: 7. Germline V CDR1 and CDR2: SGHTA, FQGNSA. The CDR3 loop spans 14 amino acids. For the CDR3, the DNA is TGTGCCAGCAGCTTCGGGGGGATGGGGAACGAGCAGTACTTC. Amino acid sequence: CASSFGGMGNEQYF.

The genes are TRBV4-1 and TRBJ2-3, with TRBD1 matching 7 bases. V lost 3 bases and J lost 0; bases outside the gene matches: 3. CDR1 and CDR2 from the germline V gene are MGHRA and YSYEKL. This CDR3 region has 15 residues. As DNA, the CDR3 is TGCGCCAGCAGCCAGCCGACAGGGAGCACAGATACGCAGTATTTT. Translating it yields CASSQPTGSTDTQYF.

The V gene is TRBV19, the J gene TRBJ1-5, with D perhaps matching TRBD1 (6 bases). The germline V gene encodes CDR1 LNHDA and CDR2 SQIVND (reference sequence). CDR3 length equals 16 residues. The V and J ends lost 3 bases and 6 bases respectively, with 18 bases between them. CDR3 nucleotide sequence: TGTGCCAGTAGTATGCCGTTGGGGGGGGCCGGTCAGCCCCAGCATTTT. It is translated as CASSMPLGGAGQPQHF. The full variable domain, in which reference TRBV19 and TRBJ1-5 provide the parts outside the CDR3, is DGGITQSPKYLFRKEGQNVTLSCEQNLNHDAMYWYRQDPGQGLRLIYYSQIVNDFQKGDIAEGYSVSREKKESFPLTVTSAQKNPTAFYLCASSMPLGGAGQPQHFGDGTRLSIL.

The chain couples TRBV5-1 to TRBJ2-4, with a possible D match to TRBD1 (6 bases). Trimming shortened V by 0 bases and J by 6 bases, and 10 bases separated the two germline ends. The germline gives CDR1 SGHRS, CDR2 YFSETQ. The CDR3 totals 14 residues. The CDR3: CASSLVRGANIQYF. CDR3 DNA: TGCGCCAGCAGCTTGGTCAGGGGAGCAAACATTCAGTACTTC.

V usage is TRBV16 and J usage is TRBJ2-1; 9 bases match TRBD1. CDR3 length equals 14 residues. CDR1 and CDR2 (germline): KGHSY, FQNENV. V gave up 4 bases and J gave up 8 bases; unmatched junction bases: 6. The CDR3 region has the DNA TGTGCCAGCAGCCGGCCCGGGACAGGGCATGAGCAGTTCTTC. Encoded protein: CASSRPGTGHEQFF.

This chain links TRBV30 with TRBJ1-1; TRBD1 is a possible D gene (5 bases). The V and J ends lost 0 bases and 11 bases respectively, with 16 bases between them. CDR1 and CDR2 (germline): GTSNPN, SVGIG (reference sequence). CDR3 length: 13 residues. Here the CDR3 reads CAWSVVQAMGAFF. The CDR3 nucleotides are TGTGCCTGGAGTGTAGTACAGGCGATGGGGGCTTTCTTT.

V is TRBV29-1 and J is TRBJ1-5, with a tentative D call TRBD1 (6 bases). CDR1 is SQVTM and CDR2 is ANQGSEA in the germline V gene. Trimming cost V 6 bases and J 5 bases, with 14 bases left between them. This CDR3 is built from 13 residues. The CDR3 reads CSVAGGLYQPQHF. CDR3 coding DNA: TGCAGCGTGGCCGGGGGGCTTTATCAGCCCCAGCATTTT.